The 8 T cell receptor beta chains given below trace back to one sample, sequenced in a study of cytomegalovirus exposure and HLA in healthy donors. 60 Vbeta and 13 Jbeta primers were used in PCR. Sequencing was performed with immunoSEQ multiplex PCR; in TCRdb, only in-frame clones are kept and a portion is missing. The table records around 160,000 clones, 75% of them present only once. The sequencing sample was made of PBMCs. The receptors were gathered from a male donor in good health and CMV-seronegative.

The table lists this clone with a count of one. The rearrangement uses TRBV7-3 and TRBJ2-2; D gene uncertain. CDR3 length: 12 amino acids. With 2 bases removed from V and 6 bases from J, the gap between germline ends came to 4 bases. CDR1 is SGHTA and CDR2 is FQGTGA in the germline V gene. Here the CDR3 reads CASSLGPGELFF. CDR3 bases: TGTGCCAGCAGCTTAGGCCCCGGGGAGCTGTTTTTT.

The chain uses TRBV5-4 and TRBJ2-3; D not resolved. Germline assignment: CDR1 SGHNT and CDR2 YYREEE (reference sequence). The CDR3 has 13 residues. The germline V and J ends were trimmed by 0 bases and 3 bases, with 5 bases remaining between them. The chain's CDR3 is CASSLVGTDTQYF. The CDR3 DNA reads TGTGCCAGCAGCTTGGTCGGGACAGATACGCAGTATTTT.

CDR3 nucleotide sequence: TGTGCCTGGAGGGTTGGGAGGGGCACAGATACGCAGTATTTT. Protein sequence: CAWRVGRGTDTQYF. The V call is TRBV30, the J call TRBJ2-3, with 7 bases fitting TRBD2. This CDR3 region has 14 residues. Germline V CDR1 and CDR2: GTSNPN, SVGIG (reference sequence). V trimming: 3 bases; J trimming: 1 base; junction bases outside the gene matches: 4.

V and J are TRBV7-8 and TRBJ2-7; D call uncertain. The CDR3 extends over 14 amino acids. The germline CDR1 and CDR2 sequences are SGHVS and FQNEAQ. The V end lost 1 base, the J end lost 5 bases, and 12 bases lay between the germline ends. The CDR3 nucleotides read TGTGCCAGCAGCTTAGAGGTCCGCGGAAACGAGCAGTACTTC. Translation: CASSLEVRGNEQYF.

Worth noting for this clone: One end of the junction is discordant with germline, which a read error may explain. J is TRBJ1-1 and V is TRBV2, with 12 bases matching TRBD1. The CDR3 runs 14 residues. Germline V gives CDR1 SNHLY, CDR2 FYNNEI. The CDR3 DNA reads TGTGCCAGCAGTAGACCGGGACAGGGGGCGCGAACCCCTTTT. This codes for CASSRPGQGARTPF.

The chain combines TRBV6-5 with TRBJ2-7; 10 bases are shared with TRBD1. CDR3 length: 14 residues. Trimming removed 9 bases from V and 0 bases from J; junction bases left unmatched: 5. From germline, CDR1 is MNHEY and CDR2 SVGAGI. The CDR3 DNA is TGTGCCAGTGCCCGGGACAGGGGCTCCTACGAGCAGTACTTC. Its translation: CASARDRGSYEQYF.

This chain joins TRBV4-1 and TRBJ2-3; D is unclear. V lost 3 bases, J lost 4 bases, and 8 bases lay in between. The germline gives CDR1 MGHRA, CDR2 YSYEKL. The CDR3 has 13 amino acids. CDR3 DNA: TGCGCCAGCAGCCATCTTCTCCCAGATACGCAGTATTTT. It codes for CASSHLLPDTQYF.

The chain links TRBV13 to TRBJ1-5, with 10 bases that match TRBD1. The CDR3 has 18 amino acids. Trimming removed 0 bases from V and 2 bases from J; junction bases left unmatched: 7. CDR1 is PRHDT, CDR2 FYEKMQ, per germline (reference sequence). The DNA of the CDR3 is TGTGCCAGCAGCTTAGGCCCCGGGACAGGGGTCGGCAATCAGCCCCAGCATTTT. Encoded protein: CASSLGPGTGVGNQPQHF. The whole variable domain, remainder taken from reference TRBV13 and TRBJ1-5, is AAGVIQSPRHLIKEKRETATLKCYPIPRHDTVYWYQQGPGQDPQFLISFYEKMQSDKGSIPDRFSAQQFSDYHSELNMSSLELGDSALYFCASSLGPGTGVGNQPQHFGDGTRLSIL.